These T cell receptor beta chains were read from a single sample in a study of CD8+ T cells in alopecia areata. Sequenced by immunoSEQ multiplex PCR; TCRdb stores in-frame clones only, minus some. This table holds approximately 180,000 clones, roughly 50% found once. The sample was CD8+ T cells sorted from blood, taken at week 24, from a patient treated with tofacitinib. The receptors originated from a human donor with alopecia areata. CDR3s include the opening cysteine and the closing phenylalanine or tryptophan. The D gene is left open where the match is weak. Only part of the rows carry a size: once, few, many, or a class if the clone is expanded.

cdr3_nt cdr3_aa j_call d_call v_call clone_size
TGTGCCAGCAGCGTAGCCCTGACCGGGGAGCTGTTTTTT CASSVALTGELFF TRBJ2-2 - TRBV9 -
TGTGCCAGCAGTGTAGGAGGGTTCGGCACCGGGGAGCTGTTTTTT CASSVGGFGTGELFF TRBJ2-2 - TRBV25-1 -
TGTGCCAGCAGTCCATCAGGGTACGAGCAGTACTTC CASSPSGYEQYF TRBJ2-7 - TRBV6-5 -
TGTGCCAGCAGCACGAGACAGGGTAATGAAAAACTGTTTTTT CASSTRQGNEKLFF TRBJ1-4 TRBD1 TRBV7-9 few
TGTGCCAGCAGTTCCCGACTGAGCTACACCTTC CASSSRLSYTF TRBJ1-2 - TRBV6-6 once
TGTGCCAGCAGCGTAGTTGGGGGGAACACTGAAGCTTTCTTT CASSVVGGNTEAFF TRBJ1-1 - TRBV9 -
TGCAGCGTTGTAGGGACAGAGAACACTGAAGCTTTCTTT CSVVGTENTEAFF TRBJ1-1 TRBD1 TRBV29-1 few
TGTGCCAGCAGTGATGGGGGTTCCTACAATGAGCAGTTCTTC CASSDGGSYNEQFF TRBJ2-1 - TRBV6-4 -
TGTGCCAGCAGCCCTCCTTCCGGGGGGCGCGAAACCGGGGAGCTGTTTTTT CASSPPSGGRETGELFF TRBJ2-2 - TRBV7-7 -
TGTGCCAGCAGCATGGGGGGGACTGAAGCTTTCTTT CASSMGGTEAFF TRBJ1-1 - TRBV5-5 -
TGCGCCAGCAGCCAAGATTTTGGTAGTGCTGGCTACACCTTC CASSQDFGSAGYTF TRBJ1-2 - TRBV4-3 -
TGTGCCAGCAGCCGCGACAGTACAAATTCACCCCTCCACTTT CASSRDSTNSPLHF TRBJ1-6 - TRBV7-2 -